Below are 30 T cell receptor beta chains sequenced from a single sample in a study of control samples from healthy donors and cancer patients. Generated by immunoSEQ multiplex PCR, the TCRdb table keeps only in-frame clones and is missing some. This repertoire shows fewer than 200,000 clones, nearly 90% found once; its top ten account for around 1.5%. The sample consisted of blood. The receptors shown here come from a woman aged 45-65 years in good health.

The chain recombines TRBV7-2 with TRBJ2-7; D is unclear. This CDR3 spans 14 amino acids. Germline lookup yields CDR1 SGHTA and CDR2 FQGNSA. V shed 3 bases and J shed 6 bases, with 15 bases lying between them. The CDR3: CASSFDTAGFEQYF. CDR3 nucleotide sequence: TGTGCCAGCAGCTTCGATACGGCAGGCTTCGAGCAGTACTTC. Filled out from reference TRBV7-2 and TRBJ2-7, the complete variable domain reads GAGVSQSPSNKVTEKGKDVELRCDPISGHTALYWYRQSLGQGLEFLIYFQGNSAPDKSGLPSDRFSAERTGGSVSTLTIQRTQQEDSAVYLCASSFDTAGFEQYFGPGTRLTVT.

This chain links TRBV6-5 with TRBJ2-1; 11 bases line up with TRBD2. V was pared by 0 bases and J by 5 bases, with 3 bases of the junction left unmatched. Germline CDR1 and CDR2: MNHEY and SVGAGI. The CDR3 length is 16 residues. The CDR3: CASSYSTSGTNNEQFF. The CDR3 DNA reads TGTGCCAGCAGTTACTCGACTAGCGGGACCAACAATGAGCAGTTCTTC.

This clone was detected ten times or more. This chain connects TRBV7-2 to TRBJ2-5; 7 bases map to TRBD1. Per the germline V gene, CDR1 is SGHTA and CDR2 is FQGNSA. V was pared by 5 bases and J by 5 bases, with 8 bases of the junction left unmatched. The CDR3 runs to 14 residues. The CDR3 DNA follows: TGTGCCAGCAGCGTTAGTCCACAGGGGGAGACCCAGTACTTC. Protein sequence: CASSVSPQGETQYF.

This clone was recorded once. The chain's CDR3 is CASSLTTVNYGYTF. In nucleotides, the CDR3 is TGTGCCAGCAGCTTAACGACAGTCAACTATGGCTACACCTTC. The chain has TRBV7-2 and TRBJ1-2; maybe TRBD1 (5 bases). CDR3 length: 14 amino acids. Trimming took off 2 bases at V and 2 bases at J, with 9 bases between the two ends. Germline V gives CDR1 SGHTA, CDR2 FQGNSA.

The genes are TRBV6-1 and TRBJ2-5, with a tentative D call TRBD2 (5 bases). The CDR3 extends over 13 amino acids. CDR1 MNHNS and CDR2 SASEGT come from the germline V gene. The V end was cut by 8 bases, the J end by 1 base, with 11 bases between. The CDR3 spells CASRRGVQETQYF. The CDR3 bases are TGTGCCAGCCGACGGGGAGTCCAAGAGACCCAGTACTTC.

This sequence joins TRBV3-1 (or the pseudogene TRBV3-2) and TRBJ1-3, with 7 bases lining up with TRBD1. CDR1 and CDR2 from the germline V gene are LGHDT and YNNKEL (reference sequence). V was pared by 3 bases and J by 2 bases, with 1 base of the junction left unmatched. This CDR3 spans 14 amino acids. The CDR3 spells CASSQDRPGNTIYF. The CDR3 bases are TGTGCCAGCAGCCAGGACAGGCCTGGAAACACCATATATTTT.

This chain links TRBV5-1 with TRBJ1-1; D gene uncertain. V gave up 0 bases and J gave up 4 bases, with 10 bases separating them. This CDR3 spans 14 amino acids. Per the germline V gene, CDR1 is SGHRS and CDR2 is YFSETQ. The CDR3 DNA is TGCGCCAGCAGCTTGGGCGCCAGTAGCACTGAAGCTTTCTTT. Translated: CASSLGASSTEAFF.

The J gene is TRBJ2-2, the V gene TRBV3-1 (or the pseudogene TRBV3-2); 10 bases are a match to TRBD2. This CDR3 has 18 amino acids. Trimming removed 4 bases from V and 5 bases from J; junction bases left unmatched: 13. Germline-derived CDR1 and CDR2 are LGHDT and YNNKEL (reference sequence). CDR3 amino acids: CASSPRRSGRAGTGELFF. The CDR3 DNA is TGTGCCAGCAGCCCGCGGAGGAGCGGGAGGGCCGGTACCGGGGAGCTGTTTTTT.

The chain is built from TRBV4-1 and TRBJ2-3, with 7 positions matching TRBD2. V dropped 0 bases and J dropped 4; count of bases not matched to a gene: 1. The V gene's germline CDR1 is MGHRA and CDR2 YSYEKL. The CDR3 loop spans 14 amino acids. The CDR3 DNA reads as TGCGCCAGCAGCCAAGATGGGAGGGCAGATACGCAGTATTTT. Its translation is CASSQDGRADTQYF.

The chain joins TRBV28 to TRBJ1-2, with D perhaps TRBD1 (5 bases). V was clipped by 6 bases and J by 0 bases, with 14 bases between them. This CDR3 region has 15 residues. Germline CDR1 is MDHEN and CDR2 is SYDVKM. The DNA of the CDR3 is TGTGCCAGCAGCCCCGGGGGGATTACTAACTATGGCTACACCTTC. As protein: CASSPGGITNYGYTF.

The V gene is TRBV6-5, the J gene TRBJ2-5; D is perhaps TRBD2 (5 bases). V was trimmed by 6 bases and J by 5 bases, leaving 13 bases between them. CDR3 size: 13 residues. The germline gives CDR1 MNHEY, CDR2 SVGAGI. The CDR3 coding sequence is TGTGCCAGCAGATCCCCGGGGTTGGAGACCCAGTACTTC. Translated, it gives CASRSPGLETQYF.

The rearrangement links TRBV3-1 (or the pseudogene TRBV3-2) to TRBJ2-2; D is uncertain. There are 14 residues in the CDR3. Germline V lookup: CDR1 LGHDT, CDR2 YNNKEL (reference sequence). V was clipped by 6 bases and J by 2 bases, with 10 bases between them. The DNA of the CDR3 is TGTGCCAGCAGTCCCCCCCTTAACACCGGGGAGCTGTTTTTT. Translating gives CASSPPLNTGELFF.

The CDR3 coding sequence is TGCGCCAGCAGTCTTCAGGGGGCGCGACGGGAGAATGAAAAACTGTTTTTT. As protein: CASSLQGARRENEKLFF. The chain couples TRBV23-1 to TRBJ1-4, with TRBD1 matching 8 bases. TRBV23-1 is given ORF status, its function remaining uncertain. V was pared by 4 bases and J by 5 bases, with 12 bases of the junction left unmatched. The CDR3 contains 17 residues.

The table lists this clone with a count of one. Other DNA sequences from this sample encode an identical CDR3 as well. The genes are TRBV6-5 and TRBJ1-4; D remains unclear. Trimming shortened V by 2 bases and J by 2 bases, and 6 bases separated the two germline ends. Germline V gives CDR1 MNHEY, CDR2 SVGAGI. CDR3 length: 14 residues. The CDR3 protein is CASSYRATNEKLFF. The CDR3 coding sequence is TGTGCCAGCAGTTACAGGGCCACTAATGAAAAACTGTTTTTT.

This clone is a singleton in its sample. This chain links TRBV21-1 with TRBJ1-6. TRBV21-1 is given as a pseudogene. This CDR3 is 19 amino acids long. CDR3 protein: CASSNWLRVTVSFGSPLHF. In nucleotides, the CDR3 is TGTGCCAGCAGCAACTGGTTAAGGGTCACAGTCTCCTTCGGGTCACCCCTCCACTTT.

The rearrangement links TRBV18 to TRBJ1-1; D uncertain. The CDR3 sequence is 13 residues long. Trimming left V 3 bases short and J 2 bases short, with 7 bases between. The germline gives CDR1 KGHSH, CDR2 LQKENI. CDR3 protein: CASSPPDNTEAFF. The CDR3 DNA sequence: TGTGCCAGCTCACCCCCAGATAACACTGAAGCTTTCTTT.

This clone was detected once. V usage is TRBV6-2 or TRBV6-3 and J usage is TRBJ2-7; 7 positions agree with TRBD1. The germline gives CDR1 MNHEY, CDR2 SVGEGT. The CDR3 has 14 amino acids. After removal of 1 base from V and 3 bases from J, the junction contained 3 bases not matched to a gene. CDR3: CASSYLDRLYEQYF. CDR3 nucleotides: TGTGCCAGCAGTTACTTGGACAGGCTCTACGAGCAGTACTTC.

V gene TRBV21-1 combines with J gene TRBJ2-7; the listed D gene, TRBD2, was not tested against the DNA. TRBV21-1 is a pseudogene segment. The CDR3 has 19 residues. This CDR3 is CASSKCCCGRREFNYEQYF. Written as DNA, the CDR3 is TGTGCCAGCAGCAAATGTTGTTGTGGGCGGCGGGAGTTTAATTACGAGCAGTACTTC.

The rearrangement uses TRBV4-2 and TRBJ2-3, with TRBD2 matching 7 bases. CDR1 is LGHNA, CDR2 YNFKEQ, per germline. The J segment lost 4 bases and the V segment lost 4 bases, leaving 11 bases of the junction unmatched. The CDR3 loop spans 16 amino acids. CDR3 bases: TGTGCCAGCAGCCGGGTTTTGGGGGGGTCCCCAGATACGCAGTATTTT. The encoded protein is CASSRVLGGSPDTQYF.

V is TRBV7-9 and J is TRBJ1-4, with unresolved D. The CDR3 length is 14 residues. V gave up 1 base and J gave up 8 bases, with 11 bases separating them. Germline V gene sequence: CDR1 SEHNR, CDR2 FQNEAQ (reference sequence). CDR3 region: CASSLGSVGEKLFF. DNA for the CDR3: TGTGCCAGCAGCTTAGGCAGCGTGGGCGAAAAACTGTTTTTT.

There are a few counts of this clone. The rearrangement links TRBV27 to TRBJ1-6; 7 positions agree with TRBD1. Looked up from germline, CDR1 is MNHEY and CDR2 is SMNVEV (reference sequence). The V segment lost 2 bases and the J segment 8 bases; nucleotides outside the gene matches: 9. There are 16 residues in the CDR3. The CDR3: CASSLRPGQAHSPLHF. The CDR3 DNA reads TGTGCCAGCAGTTTAAGGCCTGGACAGGCACATTCACCCCTCCACTTT.

CDR3: CASSARVGTGGSYEQYF. The CDR3 DNA follows: TGCGCCAGCAGCGCCCGGGTAGGGACAGGGGGCTCCTACGAGCAGTACTTC. The rearrangement links TRBV5-1 to TRBJ2-7, with 11 bases identical to TRBD1. J was trimmed by 0 bases and V by 4 bases; bases with no gene match: 9. The CDR3 totals 17 residues. Germline V gene lookup returns CDR1 SGHRS and CDR2 YFSETQ.

Concerning this clone itself: The identical CDR3 is also encoded by other nucleotide sequences in the sample. The chain is built from TRBV27 and TRBJ1-5; 8 bases fit TRBD1. The V segment lost 2 bases and the J segment 4 bases; nucleotides outside the gene matches: 4. CDR1 and CDR2 (germline): MNHEY, SMNVEV (reference sequence). CDR3 length: 15 residues. The CDR3 DNA reads TGTGCCAGCAGTTTAGGGACAGGCGGTAATCAGCCCCAGCATTTT. Amino acids: CASSLGTGGNQPQHF.

V usage is TRBV28 and J usage is TRBJ1-5; 8 bases fit TRBD1. Losses at the gene ends were 4 bases for V and 9 bases for J; bases not matched to a gene: 5. Germline CDR1 and CDR2: MDHEN and SYDVKM. CDR3 length: 13 residues. The CDR3 DNA sequence: TGTGCCAGCAGTTCAGGGGGCGCTCGGCCCCAGCATTTT. Translated: CASSSGGARPQHF. Looking up the rest from reference TRBV28 and TRBJ1-5 gives the full variable domain: DVKVTQSSRYLVKRTGEKVFLECVQDMDHENMFWYRQDPGLGLRLIYFSYDVKMKEKGDIPEGYSVSREKKERFSLILESASTNQTSMYLCASSSGGARPQHFGDGTRLSIL.

The gene calls are TRBV30 and TRBJ1-2; D gene uncertain. V lost 0 bases, J lost 4 bases, and 6 bases lay in between. The CDR3 extends over 12 amino acids. Germline CDR1 GTSNPN, CDR2 SVGIG (reference sequence). The CDR3 nucleotides are TGTGCCTGGAGTGTACACAGCTATGGCTACACCTTC. Residues: CAWSVHSYGYTF.

This chain uses TRBV5-1 with TRBJ2-3, with TRBD1 matching over 11 bases. Germline V gene sequence: CDR1 SGHRS, CDR2 YFSETQ. The CDR3 has 14 residues. V lost 4 bases and J lost 5; bases outside the gene matches: 3. As DNA, the CDR3 is TGCGCCAGCAGCGGGGGGACAGGGGGAGATACGCAGTATTTT. This encodes CASSGGTGGDTQYF.

V is TRBV28 and J is TRBJ1-2; tentatively, D is TRBD1 (5 bases). This CDR3 contains 11 residues. Trimming shortened V by 4 bases and J by 13 bases, and 13 bases separated the two germline ends. Germline V CDR1 and CDR2: MDHEN, SYDVKM. CDR3 nucleotides: TGTGCCAGCAGTTACAGGAGGGGCAGCACCTTC. Amino acids: CASSYRRGSTF.

This clone has only one observation. V gene TRBV7-9 combines with J gene TRBJ2-2, with 10 bases that match TRBD2. The junction had 1 base not matched to a gene; V was cut back by 5 bases and J by 4 bases. Germline CDR1 and CDR2: SEHNR and FQNEAQ (reference sequence). The CDR3 has 14 amino acids. The CDR3 sequence: CASSPSGSTGELFF. CDR3 nucleotide sequence: TGTGCCAGCAGCCCTAGCGGGAGCACCGGGGAGCTGTTTTTT.

The chain uses TRBV19 and TRBJ2-7, with 8 nucleotides matching TRBD1. Germline V gene data show CDR1 as LNHDA and CDR2 as SQIVND (reference sequence). J lost 3 bases, V lost 2 bases, and 6 bases had no gene match. The CDR3 has 15 amino acids. This chain's CDR3 is CASSISGTGVYEQYF. Here the CDR3 DNA reads TGTGCCAGTAGTATATCCGGGACAGGAGTCTACGAGCAGTACTTC.

This chain connects TRBV29-1 to TRBJ2-1; maybe TRBD2 (5 bases). V was pared by 7 bases and J by 0 bases, with 13 bases between. Germline assignment: CDR1 SQVTM and CDR2 ANQGSEA. The CDR3 is 14 residues long. In nucleotides, the CDR3 is TGCAGCGCCCGGACGGGGAGCTCCTACAATGAGCAGTTCTTC. It translates to CSARTGSSYNEQFF.